What follows are 26 T cell receptor beta chains derived from one specimen sequenced in a study of T cell responses to AZD1222 COVID-19 vaccine. Clones were read by immunoSEQ multiplex PCR, and TCRdb kept only the in-frame ones, dropping some. Among 150,000 or so clones listed, about 90% were seen once. The material was peripheral blood, obtained on day 0 of AZD1222 vaccination. The receptor source for this set is an adult in good health.

The V gene is TRBV5-1, the J gene TRBJ1-5; 7 bases agree with TRBD1. J lost 7 bases, V lost 4 bases, and 8 bases had no gene match. Germline assignment: CDR1 SGHRS and CDR2 YFSETQ. CDR3 length equals 14 residues. CDR3 in amino acids: CASSPGQVGQPQHF. The CDR3 coding sequence is TGCGCCAGCAGCCCCGGACAGGTCGGGCAGCCCCAGCATTTT.

The rearrangement uses TRBV6-2 or TRBV6-3 and TRBJ2-3; 14 bases fit TRBD2. Losses at the gene ends were 6 bases for V and 6 bases for J; bases not matched to a gene: 5. CDR1 and CDR2 from the germline V gene are MNHEY and SVGEGT. CDR3 length: 15 residues. CDR3 DNA: TGTGCCAGCAGCGGGACTAGCGGGAGTTCCGATACGCAGTATTTT. Its translation is CASSGTSGSSDTQYF.

This clone was found once. V is TRBV5-5 and J is TRBJ1-5; possible D gene TRBD1, 6 bases. V was cut by 0 bases and J by 7 bases, with 14 bases left in between. The CDR3 extends over 15 amino acids. Germline V gene data show CDR1 as SGHKS and CDR2 as YYEKEE (reference sequence). The CDR3 loop is CASSLDGGVGQPQHF. DNA for the CDR3: TGTGCCAGCAGCTTGGACGGGGGCGTGGGGCAGCCCCAGCATTTT.

The chain uses TRBV9 and TRBJ2-1, with TRBD2 matching over 12 bases. The length of the CDR3 is 17 residues. The germline CDR1 and CDR2 sequences are SGDLS and YYNGEE. The V gene end was trimmed by 0 bases and the J gene end by 7 bases; junction bases not matched to a gene: 8. CDR3 bases: TGTGCCAGCAGCGTAGGCCTAGCGGGAGGGCCGGAAAATGAGCAGTTCTTC. Protein: CASSVGLAGGPENEQFF.

The CDR3: CASSLRRASYGYTF. DNA of the CDR3: TGTGCCAGCAGCCTCAGGAGGGCAAGCTATGGCTACACCTTC. The V call is TRBV7-9, the J call TRBJ1-2; D remains ambiguous. The V end was cut by 5 bases, the J end by 4 bases, with 14 bases between. Per the germline V gene, CDR1 is SEHNR and CDR2 is FQNEAQ (reference sequence). The CDR3 consists of 14 residues.

This chain joins TRBV25-1 and TRBJ1-2; possibly TRBD1 for D (6 bases). This CDR3 region has 13 residues. Trimming took 6 bases from V and 1 from J, leaving 9 bases between them. The germline V gene has CDR1 MGHDK and CDR2 SYGVNS. CDR3 in DNA: TGTGCCAGCAGCGAACAGGGTAACTATGGCTACACCTTC. It encodes CASSEQGNYGYTF.

The chain uses TRBV18 and TRBJ1-2, with TRBD1 identical over 7 bases. V shed 3 bases and J 6 bases; nucleotides not matched to a gene: 1. The V gene's germline CDR1 is KGHSH and CDR2 LQKENI. The CDR3 is 12 residues long. The DNA for the CDR3 is TGTGCCAGCTCACCGGACAGGAATGGCTACACCTTC. Translation: CASSPDRNGYTF.

The chain recombines TRBV4-3 with TRBJ1-1, with a tentative D call TRBD1 (6 bases). V lost 1 base to trimming and J lost 8 bases, with 11 bases between them. In germline, CDR1 is LGHNA, CDR2 YSLEER. There are 13 residues in the CDR3. The CDR3 sequence: CASSQAGTTEAFF. The CDR3 DNA follows: TGCGCCAGCAGCCAAGCTGGGACAACCGAAGCTTTCTTT.

The J gene is TRBJ2-7, the V gene TRBV10-2; unclear D gene. V dropped 6 bases and J dropped 0 bases, with 3 bases sitting between them. The germline gives CDR1 WSHSY, CDR2 SAAADI. The CDR3 length is 11 residues. CDR3 in amino acids: CASRGSYEQYF. The CDR3 region has the DNA TGCGCCAGCAGAGGCTCCTACGAGCAGTACTTC.

This rearrangement joins TRBV7-3 to TRBJ2-1; D is undetermined. CDR3 length equals 15 residues. Looked up from germline, CDR1 is SGHTA and CDR2 is FQGTGA. V was shortened by 2 bases and J by 1 base, with 9 bases between the two germline ends. The CDR3 DNA sequence: TGTGCCAGCAGCTTAGGGGTACTGTCCTACAATGAGCAGTTCTTC. It codes for CASSLGVLSYNEQFF. Variable domain in full (rest from reference TRBV7-3 and TRBJ2-1): GAGVSQTPSNKVTEKGKYVELRCDPISGHTALYWYRQSLGQGPEFLIYFQGTGAADDSGLPNDRFFAVRPEGSVSTLKIQRTERGDSAVYLCASSLGVLSYNEQFFGPGTRLTVL.

The rearrangement links TRBV7-2 to TRBJ1-2; maybe TRBD1 (6 bases). Germline V gives CDR1 SGHTA, CDR2 FQGNSA. V lost 5 bases and J lost 8, with 24 bases in between. The CDR3 length is 16 residues. As DNA, the CDR3 is TGTGCCAGCAGCGATTTGGGGGCACCGGGAAACGGAGGCTACACCTTC. It translates to CASSDLGAPGNGGYTF.

The table lists this clone with a count of one. The chain combines TRBV28 with TRBJ2-5; 7 bases map to TRBD1. Germline V gene lookup returns CDR1 MDHEN and CDR2 SYDVKM. Trimming took 5 bases from V and 1 from J; bases not matched to a gene: 4. The CDR3 length is 14 residues. CDR3 coding DNA: TGTGCCAGCAGTCCCCGGGACAGCCAAGAGACCCAGTACTTC. It yields the protein CASSPRDSQETQYF.

The rearrangement joins TRBV28 to TRBJ2-5; perhaps TRBD1 as D (7 bases). Between the trimmed V and J ends, which lost 5 bases and 4 bases, there was a span of 14 bases. CDR3 length: 14 amino acids. Germline V gene sequence: CDR1 MDHEN, CDR2 SYDVKM. This CDR3 is CASSQGGLGETQYF. In nucleotides, the CDR3 is TGTGCCAGCAGTCAGGGGGGTCTTGGAGAGACCCAGTACTTC.

The rearrangement uses TRBV9 and TRBJ2-1, with 8 positions matching TRBD2. Germline V gene lookup returns CDR1 SGDLS and CDR2 YYNGEE. V shed 7 bases and J 7 bases; nucleotides not matched to a gene: 13. The CDR3 has 15 residues. CDR3 residues: CASSSPGGLTNEQFF. The CDR3 DNA reads TGTGCCAGCTCATCTCCGGGGGGGTTGACGAATGAGCAGTTCTTC.

V is TRBV10-3 and J is TRBJ2-3; the match to TRBD2 covers 10 bases. V gave up 3 bases and J gave up 5 bases; unmatched junction bases: 5. The CDR3 is 15 amino acids. Germline-derived CDR1 and CDR2 are ENHRY and SYGVKD. In nucleotides, the CDR3 is TGTGCCATCAGTGAAGCTAGCGGGAGCGGAGATACGCAGTATTTT. Amino acids: CAISEASGSGDTQYF.

This chain links TRBV28 with TRBJ2-7; D possibly matches TRBD1 or TRBD2 (5 bases each). The CDR3 contains 15 residues. Trimming stripped 6 bases from V and 2 bases from J, with 17 bases between. CDR1 is MDHEN, CDR2 SYDVKM, per germline. CDR3: CASRRDRDGPYEQYF. CDR3 sequence (DNA): TGTGCCAGCAGACGAGACCGGGACGGCCCCTACGAGCAGTACTTC.

This clone was seen once. V gene TRBV5-1 combines with J gene TRBJ1-3; 10 bases align to TRBD1. Germline CDR1 and CDR2: SGHRS and YFSETQ. With 4 bases clipped from V and 2 bases from J, the junction kept 6 bases outside the gene matches. CDR3 length equals 16 residues. The CDR3 DNA sequence: TGCGCCAGCAGCAGGGACAGGGGAACTCCTGGAAACACCATATATTTT. Translating gives CASSRDRGTPGNTIYF.

This clone was observed once. This chain uses TRBV7-2 with TRBJ1-5; unclear D gene. This CDR3 is 15 amino acids long. The ends were cut back, 5 bases at V and 3 bases at J, with 14 bases in the middle. The germline V gene encodes CDR1 SGHTA and CDR2 FQGNSA. The CDR3 nucleotides are TGTGCCAGCAGCCCCCGGGCGGGGAACAATCAGCCCCAGCATTTT. It specifies CASSPRAGNNQPQHF. Looking up the rest from reference TRBV7-2 and TRBJ1-5 gives the full variable domain: GAGVSQSPSNKVTEKGKDVELRCDPISGHTALYWYRQSLGQGLEFLIYFQGNSAPDKSGLPSDRFSAERTGGSVSTLTIQRTQQEDSAVYLCASSPRAGNNQPQHFGDGTRLSIL.

The chain couples TRBV24-1 to TRBJ2-7; 9 bases map to TRBD1. Germline V lookup: CDR1 KGHDR, CDR2 SFDVKD. The trim removed 8 bases at V and 2 bases at J, leaving 21 bases unmatched. This CDR3 is 19 amino acids long. The CDR3 nucleotides read TGTGCCACCATTAGCCGGGACAGGGTGCGGGAGTTCGCAACCTACGAGCAGTACTTC. It is translated as CATISRDRVREFATYEQYF.

The chain combines TRBV7-2 with TRBJ2-3; the match to TRBD2 covers 10 bases. The germline V gene has CDR1 SGHTA and CDR2 FQGNSA. The CDR3 sequence is 15 residues long. V dropped 3 bases and J dropped 5; count of bases not matched to a gene: 5. The CDR3 region is CASSFTSGNGDTQYF. The CDR3 DNA sequence: TGTGCCAGCAGCTTCACTAGCGGGAATGGAGATACGCAGTATTTT. The variable domain in full, completed from reference TRBV7-2 and TRBJ2-3, reads GAGVSQSPSNKVTEKGKDVELRCDPISGHTALYWYRQSLGQGLEFLIYFQGNSAPDKSGLPSDRFSAERTGGSVSTLTIQRTQQEDSAVYLCASSFTSGNGDTQYFGPGTRLTVL.

V gene TRBV3-1 (or the pseudogene TRBV3-2) combines with J gene TRBJ1-3; D is undetermined. There are 18 residues in the CDR3. Germline CDR1 LGHDT, CDR2 YNNKEL (reference sequence). Trimming left V 3 bases short and J 0 bases short, with 18 bases between. The chain's CDR3 is CASSHHSGRTYSGNTIYF. In DNA form, the CDR3 reads TGTGCCAGCAGCCACCACAGTGGACGGACCTACTCTGGAAACACCATATATTTT.

This clone was recorded once. The genes are TRBV3-1 (or the pseudogene TRBV3-2) and TRBJ1-1; D is unclear. The V and J ends lost 1 base and 1 base respectively, with 10 bases between them. The CDR3 covers 15 residues. Germline CDR1 and CDR2: LGHDT and YNNKEL (reference sequence). The CDR3 sequence is CASSQAVAGNTEAFF. The CDR3 DNA sequence: TGTGCCAGCAGCCAAGCAGTGGCAGGGAACACTGAAGCTTTCTTT.

V usage is TRBV7-6 and J usage is TRBJ1-4, with D maybe TRBD1 (5 bases). Trimming removed 8 bases from V and 5 bases from J, with 12 bases in between. Germline assignment: CDR1 SGHVS and CDR2 FNYEAQ. CDR3 length equals 13 residues. The CDR3 sequence: CASPGVPNEKLFF. As DNA, the CDR3 is TGTGCCAGCCCGGGGGTACCGAATGAAAAACTGTTTTTT.

This chain joins TRBV4-1 and TRBJ2-7; 10 bases map to TRBD1. V was clipped by 3 bases and J by 5 bases; unmatched bases: 10. Germline V gives CDR1 MGHRA, CDR2 YSYEKL. This CDR3 spans 16 amino acids. In nucleotides, the CDR3 is TGCGCCAGCAGCCACGCTCAGGGACAGGGGTACGACGAGCAGTACTTC. Translation: CASSHAQGQGYDEQYF.

V usage is TRBV12-3 or TRBV12-4 and J usage is TRBJ1-1, with 8 bases identical to TRBD1. Losses at the gene ends were 3 bases for V and 4 bases for J; bases not matched to a gene: 1. The CDR3 spans 13 residues. CDR3 in DNA: TGTGCCAGCAGTTTGGACAGGGCCACTGAAGCTTTCTTT. It translates to CASSLDRATEAFF.

The V and J genes are TRBV4-3 and TRBJ2-7; 9 bases line up with TRBD1. The trim removed 1 base at V and 4 bases at J, leaving 14 bases unmatched. Germline loops: CDR1 LGHNA, CDR2 YSLEER. The CDR3 consists of 18 residues. The DNA of the CDR3 is TGCGCCAGCAGCCAAGTTCCCGCGGGACAGGGAGGAAAATACGAGCAGTACTTC. This gives the protein CASSQVPAGQGGKYEQYF.